The 10 T cell receptor beta chains given below trace back to one sample, sequenced in a study of neurological immune-mediated disorders (dated by TCRdb to between 2018 and 2020). The library relied on 5' RACE. The sample was run on an Illumina HiSeq 2500. The public reads were reprocessed in TCRdb via fastp at Q25 and MiXCR, keeping in-frame beta chains. Identical CDR3 protein sequences are pooled into one entry, listed with their most common genes and DNA. Within this sample are about 66,000 distinct CDR3 sequences, with approximately 5.2% of them counted one time only. The top ten constitute approximately 2.6% of the sample. What was sequenced was PBMCs. These receptors came from a woman under 40 with multiple sclerosis.

This clonotype came up many times. For the CDR3, the DNA is TGTGCCATCAGTGAGACGGACAACTATGGCTACACCTTC. Translating gives CAISETDNYGYTF. The chain joins TRBV10-3 to TRBJ1-2; no clear D gene. Trimming took off 2 bases at V and 2 bases at J, with 6 bases between the two ends. The CDR3 is 13 amino acids. The germline V gene has CDR1 ENHRY and CDR2 SYGVKD.

V and J are TRBV5-1 and TRBJ1-4; the D gene is possibly TRBD1 (6 bases). CDR1 is SGHRS, CDR2 YFSETQ, per germline. This CDR3 region has 15 residues. The V and J ends lost 2 bases and 5 bases respectively, with 13 bases between them. The CDR3 protein is CASSFLTGTNEKLFF. The CDR3 DNA is TGCGCCAGCAGCTTCTTGACAGGAACGAATGAAAAACTGTTTTTT.

The V gene is TRBV7-2, the J gene TRBJ2-2; TRBD2 is a possible D gene (5 bases). The CDR3 has 15 amino acids. Trimming took 2 bases from V and 0 from J, leaving 7 bases between them. The germline CDR1 and CDR2 sequences are SGHTA and FQGNSA. In nucleotides, the CDR3 is TGTGCCAGCAGCTTAAACGGGGCGAACACCGGGGAGCTGTTTTTT. Translation: CASSLNGANTGELFF.

The gene calls are TRBV7-9 and TRBJ2-7; 9 bases align to TRBD1. The CDR3 extends over 15 amino acids. Trimming removed 5 bases from V and 2 bases from J; junction bases left unmatched: 7. Germline V gene data show CDR1 as SEHNR and CDR2 as FQNEAQ (reference sequence). The CDR3 DNA is TGTGCCAGCAGCCCGACAGGGGGAACGGCCTACGAGCAGTACTTC. The encoded protein is CASSPTGGTAYEQYF. Supplemented by reference TRBV7-9 and TRBJ2-7, the full variable domain reads DTGVSQNPRHKITKRGQNVTFRCDPISEHNRLYWYRQTLGQGPEFLTYFQNEAQLEKSRLLSDRFSAERPKGSFSTLEIQRTEQGDSAMYLCASSPTGGTAYEQYFGPGTRLTVT.

This clonotype was seen ten or more times. The J gene is TRBJ1-1, the V gene TRBV20-1; tentatively, D is TRBD1 (5 bases). The CDR3 has 12 amino acids. Trimming removed 4 bases from V and 3 bases from J, with 9 bases in between. Germline V gene data show CDR1 as DFQATT and CDR2 as SNEGSKA (reference sequence). The CDR3 region is CSAKVGDTEAFF. The CDR3 coding sequence is TGCAGTGCTAAAGTGGGGGACACTGAAGCTTTCTTT.

This sequence joins TRBV6-2 or TRBV6-3 and TRBJ1-1; TRBD1 matches at 10 bases. In germline, CDR1 is MNHEY, CDR2 SVGEGT. The V segment lost 6 bases and the J segment 8 bases; nucleotides outside the gene matches: 6. CDR3 length: 13 amino acids. This chain's CDR3 is CASRGTGEAEAFF. The DNA for the CDR3 is TGTGCCAGCAGGGGGACAGGGGAGGCCGAAGCTTTCTTT.

This clonotype has at least ten counts. This chain joins TRBV20-1 and TRBJ2-5; possible D gene TRBD2, 5 bases. V lost 3 bases and J lost 1, with 12 bases in between. Germline loops: CDR1 DFQATT, CDR2 SNEGSKA (reference sequence). This CDR3 is built from 14 residues. CDR3 nucleotide sequence: TGCAGTGCTAGGAGCGGCAGTCCCCAAGAGACCCAGTACTTC. This encodes CSARSGSPQETQYF.

This clonotype was counted only a few times. The chain is built from TRBV3-1 and TRBJ1-2, with 8 positions matching TRBD1. V lost 5 bases to trimming and J lost 6 bases; unmatched junction nucleotides: 8. CDR1 and CDR2 (germline): LGHDT, YNNKEL (reference sequence). The CDR3 has 14 residues. In nucleotides, the CDR3 is TGTGCCAGCAGCGAGGACAGGGCCTTTGATGGCTACACCTTC. It translates to CASSEDRAFDGYTF.

Ten or more counts support this clonotype. The rearrangement links TRBV6-6 to TRBJ2-1; 7 bases fit TRBD2. Germline V gene sequence: CDR1 MNHNY, CDR2 SVGAGI (reference sequence). The J segment lost 5 bases and the V segment lost 6 bases, leaving 13 bases of the junction unmatched. The CDR3 is made up of 16 amino acids. CDR3 amino acids: CASSPGVGGGNNEQFF. In nucleotides, the CDR3 is TGTGCCAGCAGCCCGGGGGTGGGCGGGGGAAACAATGAGCAGTTCTTC.

V gene TRBV7-9 combines with J gene TRBJ2-3; tentatively, D is TRBD2 (6 bases). Trimming took 6 bases from V and 3 from J, leaving 28 bases between them. The CDR3 has 19 amino acids. The V gene's germline CDR1 is SEHNR and CDR2 FQNEAQ (reference sequence). The CDR3 spells CASSSSPGYRAGRTDTQYF. The CDR3 DNA follows: TGTGCCAGCAGTTCGTCTCCTGGTTACCGGGCCGGGAGAACAGATACGCAGTATTTT.